The 28 T cell receptor beta chains in this list originate from one sample, sequenced in a study of OX40 agonist ivuxolimab in advanced cancers. Library preparation used the immunoSEQ multiplex PCR assay. The source is immuneACCESS, and TCRdb retained only in-frame sequences with V and J called. Part of the clones is not carried over; for the studies checked, unresolved V genes explain less than half of this, and the remainder is unexplained. The table for this sample lists 95,000 to 100,000 clones; about 79% of them were counted only once. The leading ten clones occupy around 1.6% of the sample. Sequences were derived from CD4+ or CD8+ T cells sorted from blood, sampled in a trial of the OX40 agonist ivuxolimab. The receptors derive from an adult with an advanced solid tumor such as melanoma, head and neck, liver or kidney cancer.

The V and J genes are TRBV19 and TRBJ2-2; the D gene is possibly TRBD1 (7 bases). The length of the CDR3 is 12 residues. CDR1 is LNHDA, CDR2 SQIVND, per germline (reference sequence). V lost 9 bases and J 7 bases, leaving 12 bases between the germline ends. CDR3 in DNA: TGTGCCAGCCACCAGGGGGGCGGGGAGCTGTTTTTT. Residues: CASHQGGGELFF.

The chain combines TRBV30 with TRBJ2-2; no definite D call. Germline CDR1 and CDR2: GTSNPN and SVGIG (reference sequence). V lost 4 bases and J lost 8, with 17 bases in between. The CDR3 is 14 amino acids. The DNA of the CDR3 is TGTGCCTGGAAACCGGAGACCATAGGGGGGGAGCTGTTTTTT. This sequence encodes CAWKPETIGGELFF.

The V and J genes are TRBV28 and TRBJ1-5; TRBD1 agrees at 7 bases. Per the germline V gene, CDR1 is MDHEN and CDR2 is SYDVKM. Trimming cost V 10 bases and J 2 bases; bases outside gene matches: 5. The CDR3 totals 13 residues. The CDR3: CATRQGGNQPQHF. The CDR3 DNA reads TGTGCCACCCGACAGGGAGGCAATCAGCCCCAGCATTTT.

This chain links TRBV5-8 with TRBJ1-4; 12 nucleotides align to TRBD1. This CDR3 is built from 17 residues. The germline gives CDR1 SGHTS, CDR2 YDEGEE. V trimming: 4 bases; J trimming: 5 bases; junction bases outside the gene matches: 9. The CDR3 sequence: CASSARDRGRINEKLFF. The CDR3 coding sequence is TGTGCCAGCAGCGCCCGGGACAGGGGGCGCATAAATGAAAAACTGTTTTTT. The entire variable domain, with the rest obtained from reference TRBV5-8 and TRBJ1-4, is as follows: EAGVTQSPTHLIKTRGQQATLRCSPISGHTSVYWYQQALGLGLQFLLWYDEGEERNRGNFPPRFSGRQFPNYSSELNVNALELEDSALYLCASSARDRGRINEKLFFGSGTQLSVL.

This chain uses TRBV5-4 with TRBJ1-6, with D possibly matching TRBD1 (6 bases). Germline assignment: CDR1 SGHNT and CDR2 YYREEE (reference sequence). Trimming shortened V by 2 bases and J by 7 bases, and 13 bases separated the two germline ends. This CDR3 is built from 15 residues. This CDR3 reads CASSFPGGPNSPLHF. The DNA for the CDR3 is TGTGCCAGCAGCTTTCCGGGGGGCCCCAATTCACCCCTCCACTTT.

The chain uses TRBV7-8 and TRBJ1-5; a possible D gene is TRBD1 (5 bases). The V and J ends lost 1 base and 2 bases respectively, with 9 bases between them. Germline V CDR1 and CDR2: SGHVS, FQNEAQ. This CDR3 comprises 15 residues. CDR3 DNA: TGTGCCAGCAGCTTAGGGGGGGGAGGCAATCAGCCCCAGCATTTT. Amino acids: CASSLGGGGNQPQHF.

This clone has only a few counts. The rearrangement uses TRBV18 and TRBJ2-7, with 7 bases lining up with TRBD1. The CDR3 consists of 12 residues. Germline CDR1 KGHSH, CDR2 LQKENI. V was pared by 8 bases and J by 2 bases, with 3 bases of the junction left unmatched. CDR3 region: CASQGDTYEQYF. CDR3 nucleotides: TGTGCCAGCCAGGGGGACACCTACGAGCAGTACTTC. The full variable domain, completed using reference TRBV18 and TRBJ2-7, is NAGVMQNPRHLVRRRGQEARLRCSPMKGHSHVYWYRQLPEEGLKFMVYLQKENIIDESGMPKERFSAEFPKEGPSILRIQQVVRGDSAAYFCASQGDTYEQYFGPGTRLTVT.

The chain recombines TRBV5-1 with TRBJ2-7; 7 bases are a match to TRBD1. In germline, CDR1 is SGHRS, CDR2 YFSETQ. The CDR3 is 13 amino acids. V trimming: 7 bases; J trimming: 5 bases; junction bases outside the gene matches: 9. CDR3 protein: CASGRQGVNEQYF. In DNA, the CDR3 is TGCGCCAGCGGACGACAGGGCGTCAACGAGCAGTACTTC.

V gene TRBV5-1 combines with J gene TRBJ2-1; 7 positions agree with TRBD2. This CDR3 region has 14 residues. V lost 4 bases and J lost 6; bases outside the gene matches: 7. Germline lookup yields CDR1 SGHRS and CDR2 YFSETQ. CDR3 nucleotides: TGCGCCAGCAGCCGGATAGGGGAGGGCAATGAGCAGTTCTTC. This codes for CASSRIGEGNEQFF.

The chain combines TRBV4-3 with TRBJ1-5, with D maybe TRBD1 (6 bases). Between the trimmed V and J ends, which lost 0 bases and 3 bases, there was a span of 9 bases. The germline V gene has CDR1 LGHNA and CDR2 YSLEER. CDR3 length: 15 residues. CDR3 amino acids: CASSQEGAPNQPQHF. Here the CDR3 DNA reads TGCGCCAGCAGCCAAGAGGGGGCTCCCAATCAGCCCCAGCATTTT.

The J gene is TRBJ2-3, the V gene TRBV27, with D perhaps matching TRBD1 (5 bases). The CDR3 length is 14 residues. Trimming stripped 5 bases from V and 2 bases from J, with 11 bases between. Germline V gene lookup returns CDR1 MNHEY and CDR2 SMNVEV (reference sequence). The CDR3 nucleotides are TGTGCCAGCAGTCCCAGACAGATCACAGATACGCAGTATTTT. Translation gives CASSPRQITDTQYF.

This chain links TRBV4-2 with TRBJ1-6; 9 nucleotides line up with TRBD1. There are 18 residues in the CDR3. Per the germline V gene, CDR1 is LGHNA and CDR2 is YNFKEQ. Losses at the gene ends were 1 base for V and 10 bases for J; bases not matched to a gene: 14. Written as DNA, the CDR3 is TGTGCCAGCAGCCAAGTTGGGACAGGGACCGGCGGGGGATCACCCCTCCACTTT. Translated: CASSQVGTGTGGGSPLHF.

This chain joins TRBV7-9 and TRBJ2-7; TRBD2 agrees at 7 bases. The J segment lost 0 bases and the V segment lost 5 bases, leaving 1 base of the junction unmatched. This CDR3 is 13 amino acids long. Germline-derived CDR1 and CDR2 are SEHNR and FQNEAQ (reference sequence). This chain's CDR3 is CASSRDYSYEQYF. The CDR3 DNA sequence: TGTGCCAGCAGCCGGGACTACTCCTACGAGCAGTACTTC.

This rearrangement joins TRBV5-5 to TRBJ2-7; 10 bases fit TRBD1. Trimming took 4 bases from V and 4 from J; bases not matched to a gene: 8. The CDR3 is 15 amino acids. Germline CDR1 SGHKS, CDR2 YYEKEE (reference sequence). CDR3 protein: CASSVAGTGVYEQYF. DNA of the CDR3: TGTGCCAGCAGCGTTGCCGGGACAGGGGTTTACGAGCAGTACTTC.

The rearrangement links TRBV19 to TRBJ1-1; no reliable D call. V lost 7 bases and J lost 0, with 15 bases in between. Germline assignment: CDR1 LNHDA and CDR2 SQIVND (reference sequence). The CDR3 is 15 amino acids. CDR3 protein: CASMEQTWVNTEAFF. The CDR3 DNA reads TGTGCCAGTATGGAGCAGACCTGGGTGAACACTGAAGCTTTCTTT. The complete variable domain, with remaining parts taken from reference TRBV19 and TRBJ1-1, reads DGGITQSPKYLFRKEGQNVTLSCEQNLNHDAMYWYRQDPGQGLRLIYYSQIVNDFQKGDIAEGYSVSREKKESFPLTVTSAQKNPTAFYLCASMEQTWVNTEAFFGQGTRLTVV.

The chain employs TRBV27 and TRBJ1-2; weak D call: TRBD1 (5 bases). In germline, CDR1 is MNHEY, CDR2 SMNVEV (reference sequence). CDR3 size: 14 residues. V shed 5 bases and J shed 8 bases, with 18 bases lying between them. The CDR3 nucleotides read TGTGCCAGCAGTGTTGGGGGAGCCTCTCGGGGCTACACCTTC. This encodes CASSVGGASRGYTF.

This chain uses TRBV5-4 with TRBJ1-4; 7 bases line up with TRBD1. Germline loops: CDR1 SGHNT, CDR2 YYREEE (reference sequence). The CDR3 has 15 amino acids. The V and J ends lost 0 bases and 8 bases, in that order; junction bases with no gene match: 7. The CDR3 spells CASSLDRGLTEKLFF. The CDR3 DNA reads as TGTGCCAGCAGCTTGGACAGGGGTCTTACCGAAAAACTGTTTTTT.

V and J are TRBV30 and TRBJ2-5; 7 nucleotides match TRBD2. With 7 bases clipped from V and 3 bases from J, the junction kept 14 bases outside the gene matches. There are 15 residues in the CDR3. Germline V gives CDR1 GTSNPN, CDR2 SVGIG (reference sequence). The CDR3 nucleotides read TGTGCCTCCCTAAAACTGACTAGCAGCGAAGAGACCCAGTACTTC. It translates to CASLKLTSSEETQYF.

The sample holds a few counts of this clone. CDR3 protein: CASSPRTSGADEQFF. The CDR3 coding sequence is TGTGCCAGCAGCCCCCGGACTAGCGGAGCCGATGAGCAGTTCTTC. This chain joins TRBV7-3 and TRBJ2-1, with 10 bases that match TRBD2. CDR1 is SGHTA and CDR2 is FQGTGA in the germline V gene. The junction had 9 bases not matched to a gene; V was cut back by 5 bases and J by 8 bases. The CDR3 loop spans 15 amino acids.

The J gene is TRBJ2-3, the V gene TRBV5-1, with 13 bases identical to TRBD2. The V and J ends lost 6 bases and 5 bases, in that order; junction bases with no gene match: 6. The germline V gene encodes CDR1 SGHRS and CDR2 YFSETQ. The CDR3 extends over 15 amino acids. The CDR3 DNA is TGCGCCAGCAATCTACTAGCGGGGGGGCAAGATACGCAGTATTTT. Its translation: CASNLLAGGQDTQYF. The complete variable domain, with remaining parts taken from reference TRBV5-1 and TRBJ2-3, reads KAGVTQTPRYLIKTRGQQVTLSCSPISGHRSVSWYQQTPGQGLQFLFEYFSETQRNKGNFPGRFSGRQFSNSRSEMNVSTLELGDSALYLCASNLLAGGQDTQYFGPGTRLTVL.

This clone was recorded once. V usage is TRBV2 and J usage is TRBJ1-5, with D hard to call. CDR1 and CDR2 from the germline V gene are SNHLY and FYNNEI. The CDR3 consists of 17 residues. Trimming cost V 0 bases and J 0 bases, with 12 bases left between them. The CDR3 nucleotides read TGTGCCAGCAGTGAAGCGCTTCAGGCTTATAGCAATCAGCCCCAGCATTTT. This codes for CASSEALQAYSNQPQHF.

In DNA form, the CDR3 reads TGTGCCAGCAGCCAAGATTACCGGGGGGGTTCTAATGAAAAACTGTTTTTT. Its protein product is CASSQDYRGGSNEKLFF. The chain carries TRBV4-2 and TRBJ1-4; weak D call: TRBD1 (5 bases). V gave up 0 bases and J gave up 3 bases, with 14 bases separating them. CDR1 and CDR2 from the germline V gene are LGHNA and YNFKEQ. The CDR3 runs 17 residues.

The V call is TRBV18, the J call TRBJ1-3, with TRBD1 matching 7 bases. The germline V gene encodes CDR1 KGHSH and CDR2 LQKENI. This CDR3 has 17 residues. After removal of 3 bases from V and 0 bases from J, the junction contained 8 bases not matched to a gene. The CDR3 spells CASSPQQGSSSGNTIYF. DNA for the CDR3: TGTGCCAGCTCACCCCAACAGGGGTCGAGCTCTGGAAACACCATATATTTT. Supplemented by reference TRBV18 and TRBJ1-3, the full variable domain reads NAGVMQNPRHLVRRRGQEARLRCSPMKGHSHVYWYRQLPEEGLKFMVYLQKENIIDESGMPKERFSAEFPKEGPSILRIQQVVRGDSAAYFCASSPQQGSSSGNTIYFGEGSWLTVV.

This clone was detected only once. The chain uses TRBV6-6 and TRBJ1-3; D not certain. Deletions cut 6 bases from V and 0 bases from J, with 9 bases between. This CDR3 has 14 residues. Germline lookup yields CDR1 MNHNY and CDR2 SVGAGI (reference sequence). The CDR3 sequence: CASRPPSSGNTIYF. The CDR3 DNA is TGTGCCAGCAGGCCCCCGTCCTCTGGAAACACCATATATTTT.

The chain recombines TRBV10-3 with TRBJ1-2, with 8 nucleotides matching TRBD1. CDR1 and CDR2 (germline): ENHRY, SYGVKD. This CDR3 comprises 16 residues. J lost 2 bases, V lost 0 bases, and 5 bases had no gene match. The CDR3 reads CAISESGQGLNYGYTF. The CDR3 DNA is TGTGCCATCAGTGAGTCAGGACAGGGCCTAAACTATGGCTACACCTTC.

The chain's CDR3 is CASSSDVGGIRYEQYF. The DNA of the CDR3 is TGCGCCAGCAGTTCCGATGTAGGGGGTATACGTTACGAGCAGTACTTC. V usage is TRBV5-1 and J usage is TRBJ2-7; TRBD1 might be the D (6 bases). The CDR3 length is 16 residues. V lost 5 bases, J lost 4 bases, and 22 bases lay in between. CDR1 is SGHRS and CDR2 is YFSETQ in the germline V gene.

This clone has a single count. The chain recombines TRBV9 with TRBJ1-6, with 8 bases that match TRBD1. This CDR3 contains 15 residues. Germline CDR1 SGDLS, CDR2 YYNGEE. V lost 0 bases, J lost 7 bases, and 3 bases stayed unmatched. The CDR3 reads CASSVAGGRNSPLHF. The CDR3 nucleotides are TGTGCCAGCAGCGTAGCAGGGGGCAGAAATTCACCCCTCCACTTT.

The V call is TRBV5-5, the J call TRBJ1-4; TRBD1 matches 12 bases. There are 14 residues in the CDR3. The V gene end was trimmed by 3 bases and the J gene end by 8 bases; junction bases not matched to a gene: 2. In germline, CDR1 is SGHKS, CDR2 YYEKEE (reference sequence). This CDR3 reads CASSSGTGGEKLFF. The DNA of the CDR3 is TGTGCCAGCAGCTCCGGGACAGGGGGCGAAAAACTGTTTTTT.